The entry that follows covers one T cell receptor beta chain sequence. No antigen is known for it. Per-nucleotide qualities are absent, and no much larger clonotype sits a single base away. TCRbeta CDR3 regions were amplified from genomic DNA using the immunoSEQ Assay, a bias-controlled multiplex PCR. As for the authors' bioinformatics: The number of nucleated cells in each sample was estimated by amplification of reference gene primers within the assay. Sequence reads were collapsed and filtered to measure the absolute abundance of every unique TCRbeta CDR3 rearrangement. For each sample, productive Simpson clonality was calculated as the square root of Simpson's diversity index across productive rearrangements. In its TCRdb copy, this immuneACCESS table keeps in-frame sequences only and misses some clones. Where compared with another copy, unresolved V genes explain less than half of these, and the others have no known cause. Clone size and V and J calls were adopted from that table, with D and trimming inferred from the DNA. The sample table records around 200,000 clones; around four fifths of these occur just once. Roughly 7.8% of the sample is taken by the ten largest.

This entry comes from a study of blood T cell repertoires in COVID-19 (dated by TCRdb to about 2020). Concerning the study at large: The collaborator samples originated in the United States, Italy and Spain and spanned the acute and convalescent phases of COVID-19. The material from the prospective study consisted of cDNA or gDNA derived from T cells, B-cell-depleted T cells, or PBMCs. The dataset comprised deeply sampled blood TCRbeta repertoires from subjects exposed to, actively infected with, or recovered from COVID-19. Samples were obtained from the ongoing ImmuneRACE study (first 160 participants) and from over a thousand subjects provided by 6 global collaborators. The repertoires were released in a freely available public database meant as a resource for research on the immune response to SARS-CoV-2. Where HLA class I and class II types were available, the types were taken from metadata supplied by the sample provider, not from assay-based typing. The sample metadata nearly always contained a de-identified subject ID, COVID-19 status, age in years and sex.

V ends up 7 bases short and J 8 bases short, with an unmatched junction base count of 6. CDR1 LNHDA and CDR2 SQIVND were looked up in the germline V gene (reference sequence). From cysteine to phenylalanine, the CDR3 is 13 amino acids long. This entry keeps only the CDR3 DNA: 39 bases, framed from base 1. Overall results and qualifications from the work: The quantity of clinical and demographic metadata differed by source and by participant and was supplied without curation.

Each collaborating institution followed its own protocols to collect whole blood in K2EDTA tubes. For TCRbeta analysis, collaborators shipped samples in one of three forms: frozen whole blood, isolated PBMCs, or DNA extracted from either of those sample types. The sequenced sample consisted of peripheral blood. Rearrangement joined TRBV19 to TRBJ1-2; 11 bases in the junction line up with TRBD1. This TCR derives from a man aged 40-49 years with active or convalescent COVID-19. The CDR3 region: CASNGQGARGYTF. The nucleotide sequence reads as follows: TGTGCCAGTAATGGACAGGGGGCCCGGGGCTACACCTTC.